The 19 T cell receptor beta chains in this list originate from one sample, sequenced in a study of cytomegalovirus exposure and HLA in healthy donors. PCR was performed using 60 Vbeta and 13 Jbeta primers. Clones were read by immunoSEQ multiplex PCR, and TCRdb kept only the in-frame ones, dropping some. The repertoire includes 95,000 to 130,000 clones, around 60% of them detected once, and roughly 8.6% sits in the top ten. Sequencing was carried out using PBMCs. The receptor set was obtained from a woman aged 40-49 years in good health and CMV-seropositive.

The chain is built from TRBV2 and TRBJ2-3, with D hard to call. Germline loops: CDR1 SNHLY, CDR2 FYNNEI. The ends were cut back, 6 bases at V and 4 bases at J, with 11 bases in the middle. The CDR3 covers 13 residues. This CDR3 reads CASRLLSPDTQYF. CDR3 DNA: TGTGCCAGCAGACTTCTTAGCCCAGATACGCAGTATTTT.

The chain has TRBV6-1 and TRBJ2-6, with D possibly being TRBD1 (6 bases). The CDR3 loop spans 16 amino acids. Trimming took off 3 bases at V and 2 bases at J, with 11 bases between the two ends. Germline V gene data show CDR1 as MNHNS and CDR2 as SASEGT. CDR3 amino acids: CASSDRGKAGANVLTF. CDR3 bases: TGTGCCAGCAGTGACAGGGGAAAAGCTGGGGCCAACGTCCTGACTTTC.

V and J are TRBV7-9 and TRBJ2-1; 8 bases fit TRBD2. Per germline, CDR1 SEHNR and CDR2 FQNEAQ (reference sequence). Unmatched junction bases numbered 2, after V lost 1 base and J lost 3 bases. This CDR3 comprises 15 residues. The CDR3 is CASSLGGTSYNEQFF. The CDR3 nucleotides are TGTGCCAGCAGCTTAGGGGGGACTAGCTACAATGAGCAGTTCTTC. The entire variable domain, with the rest obtained from reference TRBV7-9 and TRBJ2-1, is as follows: DTGVSQNPRHKITKRGQNVTFRCDPISEHNRLYWYRQTLGQGPEFLTYFQNEAQLEKSRLLSDRFSAERPKGSFSTLEIQRTEQGDSAMYLCASSLGGTSYNEQFFGPGTRLTVL.

This chain links TRBV2 with TRBJ2-2, with 12 bases fitting TRBD2. The CDR3 length is 16 residues. V was clipped by 6 bases and J by 6 bases; unmatched bases: 8. CDR1 is SNHLY, CDR2 FYNNEI, per germline. The DNA of the CDR3 is TGTGCCAGCAGCCGCCCTAGCGGGAGGGACGCCGGGGAGCTGTTTTTT. Translating it yields CASSRPSGRDAGELFF.

The chain couples TRBV6-1 to TRBJ2-5; 7 nucleotides line up with TRBD2. CDR3 length: 15 residues. Trimming at V came to 4 bases and at J to 5 bases, leaving 10 bases not matched to a gene. Germline V gene sequence: CDR1 MNHNS, CDR2 SASEGT. CDR3 DNA sequence: TGTGCCAGCAGTGTCGAGCGGGGTGGTGGCGAGACCCAGTACTTC. This sequence encodes CASSVERGGGETQYF.

This clone was seen only once. Germline is not matched at one junction end, which may reflect a read error. This chain uses TRBV23-1 with TRBJ1-4; D unresolved. TRBV23-1 is assigned to the ORF class and has an uncertain function. This CDR3 region has 8 residues. In DNA, the CDR3 is TGCGCCCCGCGACTGTCCGTTTTT. Its translation is CAPRLSVF.

The chain links TRBV9 to TRBJ2-7; 9 bases are a match to TRBD2. The germline V gene encodes CDR1 SGDLS and CDR2 YYNGEE. The CDR3 is 15 amino acids. J lost 3 bases, V lost 4 bases, and 8 bases had no gene match. The CDR3 DNA reads TGTGCCAGCAGCTCGAGGACTAGCGAGATCTACGAGCAGTACTTC. Amino acids: CASSSRTSEIYEQYF.

This clone came up a few times. The chain couples TRBV19 to TRBJ2-5; D gene unclear. The CDR3 consists of 14 residues. Germline V CDR1 and CDR2: LNHDA, SQIVND (reference sequence). V lost 4 bases and J 4 bases, leaving 13 bases between the germline ends. CDR3: CASSKPLMRETQYF. In DNA, the CDR3 is TGTGCCAGTAGTAAGCCATTAATGAGAGAGACCCAGTACTTC.

This clone was picked up a small number of times. The V gene is TRBV4-3, the J gene TRBJ2-7; the match to TRBD2 covers 13 bases. After removal of 3 bases from V and 7 bases from J, the junction contained 3 bases not matched to a gene. Germline V gives CDR1 LGHNA, CDR2 YSLEER. The CDR3 has 14 amino acids. CDR3 DNA: TGCGCCAGCAGCCAGGGACTAGCGGGATCTGAGCAGTACTTC. Translation gives CASSQGLAGSEQYF.

This sequence joins TRBV14 and TRBJ1-3; D unclear. CDR1 and CDR2 (germline): SGHDN, FVKESK. V gave up 4 bases and J gave up 0 bases, with 7 bases separating them. The CDR3 has 14 residues. CDR3 amino acids: CASSRDYSGNTIYF. The DNA of the CDR3 is TGTGCCAGCAGCCGAGATTACTCTGGAAACACCATATATTTT.

The chain links TRBV10-3 to TRBJ2-1, with a possible D match to TRBD2 (6 bases). The CDR3 consists of 19 residues. Germline assignment: CDR1 ENHRY and CDR2 SYGVKD. V gave up 7 bases and J gave up 0 bases, with 25 bases separating them. Here the CDR3 reads CAIKNAGPLVSVSYNEQFF. The CDR3 nucleotides are TGTGCCATCAAAAATGCGGGACCTTTAGTTTCCGTCTCCTACAATGAGCAGTTCTTC.

The J gene is TRBJ2-2, the V gene TRBV5-4, with TRBD2 matching over 7 bases. The CDR3 contains 13 residues. Germline trimming cut 4 bases from V and 7 bases from J; bases unmatched to any gene: 4. Germline V CDR1 and CDR2: SGHNT, YYREEE (reference sequence). The CDR3 DNA is TGTGCCAGCAGCACGGGACTAAGCGGGGAGCTGTTTTTT. Amino acids: CASSTGLSGELFF.

V and J are TRBV29-1 and TRBJ2-1; tentatively, D is TRBD2 (6 bases). Trimming removed 7 bases from V and 5 bases from J, with 15 bases in between. The CDR3 loop spans 13 amino acids. CDR1 SQVTM and CDR2 ANQGSEA come from the germline V gene. The CDR3 DNA sequence: TGCAGCGAGTATAGCGGAACCGACAATGAGCAGTTCTTC. This gives the protein CSEYSGTDNEQFF.

Only one count was recorded for this clone. This chain links TRBV9 with TRBJ1-6, with TRBD1 as a possible D gene (5 bases). CDR3 length equals 15 residues. CDR1 is SGDLS and CDR2 is YYNGEE in the germline V gene. Trimming removed 0 bases at V and 7 bases at J, with 11 bases between. CDR3 residues: CASSVDPGQNSPLHF. The CDR3 DNA reads TGTGCCAGCAGCGTAGATCCAGGGCAAAATTCACCCCTCCACTTT. Full variable domain (rest looked up from reference TRBV9 and TRBJ1-6): DSGVTQTPKHLITATGQRVTLRCSPRSGDLSVYWYQQSLDQGLQFLIQYYNGEERAKGNILERFSAQQFPDLHSELNLSSLELGDSALYFCASSVDPGQNSPLHFGNGTRLTVT.

The chain carries TRBV29-1 and TRBJ2-7; TRBD1 matches 10 bases. Germline CDR1 is SQVTM and CDR2 is ANQGSEA. CDR3 length: 14 amino acids. J lost 2 bases, V lost 5 bases, and 6 bases had no gene match. Here the CDR3 reads CSVTPGTGAYEQYF. The DNA of the CDR3 is TGCAGCGTTACCCCCGGGACAGGGGCCTACGAGCAGTACTTC.

The chain links TRBV9 to TRBJ1-1; no firm D call. The V gene lost 0 bases and the J gene lost 3 bases, with 12 bases spanning the gap. This CDR3 has 15 residues. CDR1 and CDR2 (germline): SGDLS, YYNGEE. The CDR3 loop reads CASSVEFGADTEAFF. The CDR3 coding sequence is TGTGCCAGCAGCGTAGAGTTCGGCGCGGACACTGAAGCTTTCTTT. Full variable domain (outside the CDR3, taken from reference TRBV9 and TRBJ1-1): DSGVTQTPKHLITATGQRVTLRCSPRSGDLSVYWYQQSLDQGLQFLIQYYNGEERAKGNILERFSAQQFPDLHSELNLSSLELGDSALYFCASSVEFGADTEAFFGQGTRLTVV.

This clone has more than one count but fewer than ten. DNA for the CDR3: TGTGCCAGCAGTGGGGACAGGGCCCGCTATGGCTACACCTTC. Translating it yields CASSGDRARYGYTF. The chain recombines TRBV27 with TRBJ1-2; 9 nucleotides line up with TRBD1. The CDR3 runs 14 residues. The J segment lost 4 bases and the V segment lost 5 bases, leaving 5 bases of the junction unmatched. Germline V lookup: CDR1 MNHEY, CDR2 SMNVEV (reference sequence).

The J gene is TRBJ2-5, the V gene TRBV30; 7 bases align to TRBD2. V gave up 8 bases and J gave up 5 bases; unmatched junction bases: 14. Germline CDR1 reads GTSNPN; CDR2 reads SVGIG (reference sequence). The CDR3 is 14 amino acids. This CDR3 reads CAGDGGGPLETQYF. The DNA of the CDR3 is TGTGCCGGTGATGGGGGAGGGCCGTTGGAGACCCAGTACTTC.

The CDR3 sequence is CASSAGTGPWGELFF. The CDR3 DNA is TGTGCCAGCAGCGCCGGGACAGGGCCATGGGGGGAGCTGTTTTTT. J is TRBJ2-2 and V is TRBV9, with 9 bases fitting TRBD1. Germline V lookup: CDR1 SGDLS, CDR2 YYNGEE. V shed 3 bases and J 8 bases; nucleotides not matched to a gene: 8. The CDR3 length is 15 residues.